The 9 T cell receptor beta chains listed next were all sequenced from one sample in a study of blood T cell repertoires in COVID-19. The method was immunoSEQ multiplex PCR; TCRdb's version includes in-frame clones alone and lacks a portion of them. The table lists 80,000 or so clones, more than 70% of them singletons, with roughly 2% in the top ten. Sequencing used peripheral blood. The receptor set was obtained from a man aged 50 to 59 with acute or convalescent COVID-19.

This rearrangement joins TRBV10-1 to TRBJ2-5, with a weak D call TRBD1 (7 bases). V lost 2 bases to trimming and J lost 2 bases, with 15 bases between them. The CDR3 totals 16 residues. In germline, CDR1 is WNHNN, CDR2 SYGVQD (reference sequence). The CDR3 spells CASSETRGAAQETQYF. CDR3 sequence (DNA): TGCGCCAGCAGTGAGACCAGGGGGGCCGCACAAGAGACCCAGTACTTC.

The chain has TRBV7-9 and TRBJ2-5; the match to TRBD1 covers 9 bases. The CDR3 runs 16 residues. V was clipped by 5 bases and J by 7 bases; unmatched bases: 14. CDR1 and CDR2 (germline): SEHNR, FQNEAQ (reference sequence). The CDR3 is CASSQLQGAPRATQYF. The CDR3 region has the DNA TGTGCCAGCAGCCAATTACAGGGGGCACCCAGAGCGACCCAGTACTTC.

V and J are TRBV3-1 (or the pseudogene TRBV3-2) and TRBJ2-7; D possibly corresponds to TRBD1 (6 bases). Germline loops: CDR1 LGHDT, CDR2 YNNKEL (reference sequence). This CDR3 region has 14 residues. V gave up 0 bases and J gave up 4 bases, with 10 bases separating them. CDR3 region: CASSQDGQGYEQYF. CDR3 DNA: TGTGCCAGCAGCCAAGATGGTCAGGGGTACGAGCAGTACTTC.

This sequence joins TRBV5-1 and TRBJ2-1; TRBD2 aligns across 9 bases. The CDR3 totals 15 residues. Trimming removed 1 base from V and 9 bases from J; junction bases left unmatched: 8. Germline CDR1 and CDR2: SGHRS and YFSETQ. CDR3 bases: TGCGCCAGCAGCTTGAACGCACCAGCGGGAGGTGAGCAGTTCTTC. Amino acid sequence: CASSLNAPAGGEQFF.

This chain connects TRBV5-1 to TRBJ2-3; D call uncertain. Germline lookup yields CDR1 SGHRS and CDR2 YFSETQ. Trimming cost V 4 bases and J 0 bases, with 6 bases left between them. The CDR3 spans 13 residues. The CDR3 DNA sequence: TGCGCCAGCAGCAGCCCTAGCACAGATACGCAGTATTTT. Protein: CASSSPSTDTQYF.

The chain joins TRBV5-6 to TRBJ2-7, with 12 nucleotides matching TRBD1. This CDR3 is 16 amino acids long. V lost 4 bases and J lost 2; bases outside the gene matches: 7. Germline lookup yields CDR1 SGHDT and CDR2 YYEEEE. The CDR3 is CASSPTGTGGTYEQYF. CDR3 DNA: TGTGCCAGCAGCCCGACGGGGACAGGGGGCACCTACGAGCAGTACTTC.

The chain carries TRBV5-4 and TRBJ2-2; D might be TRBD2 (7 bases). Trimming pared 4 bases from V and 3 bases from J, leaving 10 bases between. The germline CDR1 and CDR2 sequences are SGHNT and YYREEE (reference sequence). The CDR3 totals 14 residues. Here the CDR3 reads CASSRGGDTGELFF. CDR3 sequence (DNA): TGTGCCAGCAGCCGAGGGGGGGACACCGGGGAGCTGTTTTTT.

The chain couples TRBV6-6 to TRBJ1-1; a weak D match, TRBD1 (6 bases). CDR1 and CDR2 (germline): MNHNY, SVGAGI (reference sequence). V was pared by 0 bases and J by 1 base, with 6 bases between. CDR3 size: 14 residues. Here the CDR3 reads CASSYSRGNTEAFF. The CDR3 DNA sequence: TGTGCCAGCAGTTACTCCAGGGGGAACACTGAAGCTTTCTTT.

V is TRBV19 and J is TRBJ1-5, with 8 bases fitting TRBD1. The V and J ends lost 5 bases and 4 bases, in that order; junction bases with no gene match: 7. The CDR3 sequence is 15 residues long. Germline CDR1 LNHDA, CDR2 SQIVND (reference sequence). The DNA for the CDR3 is TGTGCCAGTAGTCCCGGGACAGGCCCTAATCAGCCCCAGCATTTT. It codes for CASSPGTGPNQPQHF.